The rows below give T cell receptor beta chains drawn from one sample of a study of T cell responses to AZD1222 COVID-19 vaccine. Using immunoSEQ multiplex PCR, the repertoire was profiled, and TCRdb retains in-frame clones only, with some absent. The sample consists of about 130,000 clones, 80% to 95% of them appearing once. Sample: peripheral blood, taken on day 0 of AZD1222 vaccination. The receptors derive from an adult in good health. Each CDR3 is given with its conserved first and last residue. Fields, in order: clone size, V gene, CDR3 length, J gene, D gene, CDR3 DNA, CDR3 protein. The D gene is left open where the match is weak. Where a row states a size, it is once, few, many or the class of an expanded clone; other rows omit it.

>NA|TRBV20-1|16|TRBJ1-1|TRBD1
TGCAGTGCTAGTGTCTGGGGCAGGGGGTTGAACACTGAAGCTTTCTTT
CSASVWGRGLNTEAFF
>NA|TRBV29-1|15|TRBJ2-3|NA
TGCAGCGCTGTGGTTGTCGAGGCAATCACAGATACGCAGTATTTT
CSAVVVEAITDTQYF
>once|TRBV5-1|16|TRBJ1-1|TRBD1
TGCGCCAGCAGCTTTGGTGACAGGGGGGAGTACACTGAAGCTTTCTTT
CASSFGDRGEYTEAFF
>NA|TRBV11-3|17|TRBJ2-5|TRBD2
TGTGCCAGCAGCTCGGGGACTAGCGGGAGGGCCGATGAGACCCAGTACTTC
CASSSGTSGRADETQYF
>NA|TRBV10-3|15|TRBJ2-3|NA
TGTGCCATCAGTGAGGCGGGGACACTGACAGATACGCAGTATTTT
CAISEAGTLTDTQYF
>NA|TRBV27|14|TRBJ2-7|TRBD2
TGTGCCAGCAGTTTACGGCGGGAGAGGTACGAGCAGTACTTC
CASSLRRERYEQYF
>NA|TRBV2|15|TRBJ2-7|TRBD1
TGTGCCAGCAGTGTGGGACAGGGGGTCGGCTACGAGCAGTACTTC
CASSVGQGVGYEQYF
>NA|TRBV19|17|TRBJ2-3|TRBD1
TGTGCCAGCCAACGACAGGGGAATAGTTTGGACACAGATACGCAGTATTTT
CASQRQGNSLDTDTQYF
>NA|TRBV10-3|11|TRBJ2-5|NA
TGTGCCATCAGCCAACAAGAGACCCAGTACTTC
CAISQQETQYF
>NA|TRBV5-1|15|TRBJ2-7|TRBD2
TGCGCCAGCAGCTTACTAGCGGGGAGATCCTACGAGCAGTACTTC
CASSLLAGRSYEQYF
>NA|TRBV11-2|14|TRBJ2-5|NA
TGTGCCAGCAGCCTCGGACTATCAACGGAGACCCAGTACTTC
CASSLGLSTETQYF
>NA|TRBV6-2/TRBV6-3|14|TRBJ1-1|TRBD1
TGTGCCAGCAGTCCGCAGGGGGCGAGGACTGAAGCTTTCTTT
CASSPQGARTEAFF
>NA|TRBV14|13|TRBJ2-1|NA
TGTGCCAGCAGCCAACAGGGTCCCGGGGGGCAGTTCTTC
CASSQQGPGGQFF
>once|TRBV10-3|16|TRBJ2-1|NA
TGTGCCACCTACCCTGTGGGACATAGCTCCTACAATGAGCAGTTCTTC
CATYPVGHSSYNEQFF
>NA|TRBV5-1|15|TRBJ2-3|NA
TGCGCCAGCAGCGCGAGAAGGGGGGTCGGAGATACGCAGTATTTT
CASSARRGVGDTQYF
>NA|TRBV3-1/TRBV3-2|15|TRBJ2-3|TRBD2
TGTGCCAGCAGCCAAGAGAGGACTAGCCTGGGTACGCAGTATTTT
CASSQERTSLGTQYF
>NA|TRBV19|15|TRBJ1-3|NA
TGTGCCAGTAGTAGCGTGGGAGGCTCTGGAAACACCATATATTTT
CASSSVGGSGNTIYF
>NA|TRBV27|14|TRBJ1-2|NA
TGTGCCAGCAGTCCCCGGGAGACCAACTATGGCTACACCTTC
CASSPRETNYGYTF
>NA|TRBV7-8|15|TRBJ1-2|NA
TGTGCCAGCAGCTTAACGGCGGGGGATGGGTATGGCTACACCTTC
CASSLTAGDGYGYTF
>NA|TRBV28|15|TRBJ2-3|NA
TGTGCCAGCAGTTTACGACCAGGATCTGGAGATACGCAGTATTTT
CASSLRPGSGDTQYF
>NA|TRBV10-3|16|TRBJ1-1|TRBD1
TGTGCCATCAGTGCGAACGCTTCAGGGGGGAACACTGAAGCTTTCTTT
CAISANASGGNTEAFF
>NA|TRBV25-1|14|TRBJ1-1|TRBD1
TGTGCCAGCAGTGAACCAGGGGGGAACACTGAAGCTTTCTTT
CASSEPGGNTEAFF
>NA|TRBV4-1|15|TRBJ2-2|TRBD1
TGCGCCAGCAGACTCGGGACAGGGGAGGGCCGGGAGCTGTTTTTT
CASRLGTGEGRELFF
>once|TRBV19|12|TRBJ1-5|NA
TGTGCCAGTAGAAAGAGGGGTCAGCCCCAGCATTTT
CASRKRGQPQHF
>NA|TRBV7-9|14|TRBJ1-1|NA
TGTGCCAGCAGCTTTTCCGGGTGGGGGACTGAAGCTTTCTTT
CASSFSGWGTEAFF
>NA|TRBV28|15|TRBJ1-1|TRBD1
TGTGCCAGCAGTTTTCCCGGGACAGAAGGCACTGAAGCTTTCTTT
CASSFPGTEGTEAFF
>NA|TRBV10-3|15|TRBJ1-2|NA
TGTGCCATCAGTGAGACCGAGTATAGCCCATATGGCTACACCTTC
CAISETEYSPYGYTF
>NA|TRBV29-1|13|TRBJ1-1|NA
TGCAGCGTCGGGGGATTGGGGAACACTGAAGCTTTCTTT
CSVGGLGNTEAFF
>NA|TRBV19|19|TRBJ2-7|TRBD2
TGTGCCAGTAGTTTGACGCCCATGACTAGCGGGAGGGCCAACTACGAGCAGTACTTC
CASSLTPMTSGRANYEQYF
>NA|TRBV10-3|13|TRBJ2-7|NA
TGTGCCATCAGTGATCGGAGCCGTGACGAGCAGTACTTC
CAISDRSRDEQYF
>NA|TRBV11-2|14|TRBJ2-7|TRBD2
TGTGCCAGCAGCGCGACTAGCGGGACTGACGAGCAGTACTTC
CASSATSGTDEQYF
>NA|TRBV3-1/TRBV3-2|13|TRBJ1-2|NA
TGTGCCAGCAGCCAAGTTATAGGGTCGGGCTACACCTTC
CASSQVIGSGYTF
>NA|TRBV28|17|TRBJ1-1|TRBD1
TGTGCCAGCAGTTCGCCCGGGGACAGGTCCGGGAACACTGAAGCTTTCTTT
CASSSPGDRSGNTEAFF
>NA|TRBV10-3|15|TRBJ2-7|TRBD1
TGTGCCATCAGTGTAGCCGGGACAGATTCCTACGAGCAGTACTTC
CAISVAGTDSYEQYF
>few|TRBV7-8|15|TRBJ1-6|TRBD1
TGTGCCAGCAGCCAAGGGACAGTCCAAGGGTCACCCCTCCACTTT
CASSQGTVQGSPLHF
>NA|TRBV9|14|TRBJ1-1|TRBD1
TGTGCCAGCAGCTTGGGACAGGGAGGAACTGAAGCTTTCTTT
CASSLGQGGTEAFF
>NA|TRBV7-9|17|TRBJ2-1|NA
TGTGCCAGCAGCCCCCATTATGGAGATCTCTCCTACAATGAGCAGTTCTTC
CASSPHYGDLSYNEQFF
>NA|TRBV28|16|TRBJ1-4|TRBD1
TGTGCCAGCAGTTTAACAGGGGAGGCAACTAATGAAAAACTGTTTTTT
CASSLTGEATNEKLFF
>NA|TRBV28|13|TRBJ2-4|NA
TGTGCCAGCAGTTTGAGTAAGAGGAACATTCAGTACTTC
CASSLSKRNIQYF
>NA|TRBV10-3|14|TRBJ2-7|NA
TGTGCCATCAGTGAGCGGGACATTATCCACGAGCAGTACTTC
CAISERDIIHEQYF
>NA|TRBV28|15|TRBJ1-2|NA
TGTGCCAGCAGTTTCGTTTCTAAGGGGTGGGATGGCTACACCTTC
CASSFVSKGWDGYTF
>NA|TRBV28|16|TRBJ1-5|TRBD1
TGTGCCAGCAGTCCCAATTGGGGACAGGGGCCCCAGCCCCAGCATTTT
CASSPNWGQGPQPQHF
>NA|TRBV20-1|18|TRBJ2-7|NA
TGCAGTGCTAGTAGGGACATACTTACTAGGGGTGGCTCCTACGAGCAGTACTTC
CSASRDILTRGGSYEQYF
>NA|TRBV27|12|TRBJ1-6|NA
TGTGCCAGCAGTTTACGGAATTCACCCCTCCACTTT
CASSLRNSPLHF
>NA|TRBV6-6|14|TRBJ2-7|NA
TGTGCCAGCAGACCTCAGCCAGGGGTGGGGGAGCAGTACTTC
CASRPQPGVGEQYF
>NA|TRBV3-1/TRBV3-2|12|TRBJ2-2|NA
TGTGCCAGCAGCCAAGTGACCGGGGAGCTGTTTTTT
CASSQVTGELFF
>NA|TRBV7-6|16|TRBJ1-1|NA
TGTGCCAGCAGCCCTCGACCCGAACAGGGCTCCGCGGGGGCTTTCTTT
CASSPRPEQGSAGAFF
>NA|TRBV5-1|16|TRBJ2-5|TRBD2
TGCGCCAGCAGCTTGGTGGGACTAGCGGGCCAAGAGACCCAGTACTTC
CASSLVGLAGQETQYF
>NA|TRBV28|14|TRBJ1-2|NA
TGTGCCAGCACCCCCGGGGGGGGCGCCTATGGCTACACCTTC
CASTPGGGAYGYTF
>NA|TRBV7-9|15|TRBJ1-1|NA
TGTGCCAGCAGCTTAGGCCGAGGGACGTTTACTGAAGCTTTCTTT
CASSLGRGTFTEAFF
>NA|TRBV27|18|TRBJ2-6|NA
TGTGCCAGCAGTTTACGGAGGGGACGGCACTCTGGGGCCAACGTCCTGACTTTC
CASSLRRGRHSGANVLTF
>once|TRBV2|13|TRBJ1-1|NA
TGTGCCAGCAGAGCTACAGGGAACACTGAAGCTTTCTTT
CASRATGNTEAFF
>NA|TRBV7-8|16|TRBJ2-3|TRBD2
TGTGCCAGCAGCAATCTAGCGGGAGTCGACGCAGATACGCAGTATTTT
CASSNLAGVDADTQYF
>once|TRBV28|12|TRBJ2-7|NA
TGTGCCAGCAGTTTGAGGTTGGGGGAGCAGTACTTC
CASSLRLGEQYF
>NA|TRBV6-1|12|TRBJ1-2|NA
TGTGCCAGCAGTGAGGGGAGCTATGGCTACACCTTC
CASSEGSYGYTF